This T cell receptor (beta chain) was recorded in a study of shared clonotypes between healthy human individuals. The length of the CDR3 is 14 residues. V lost 2 bases, J lost 2 bases, and 6 bases lay in between. Germline assignment: CDR1 SGHTA and CDR2 FQGTGA. The table lists this clone with many counts. Method: immunoSEQ multiplex PCR; TCRdb's copy keeps in-frame clones and lacks some. The table has 97,000 or so clones, less than 60% seen once. Specimen: PBMCs. The genes are TRBV7-3 and TRBJ2-2; D is unresolved. The receptor comes from a woman aged 40 to 55 in good health. Some clones in this sample may be carry-over from other donors' samples. Here the CDR3 DNA reads TGTGCCAGCAGCTTATCCTCAAACACCGGGGAGCTGTTTTTT. Translation gives CASSLSSNTGELFF.